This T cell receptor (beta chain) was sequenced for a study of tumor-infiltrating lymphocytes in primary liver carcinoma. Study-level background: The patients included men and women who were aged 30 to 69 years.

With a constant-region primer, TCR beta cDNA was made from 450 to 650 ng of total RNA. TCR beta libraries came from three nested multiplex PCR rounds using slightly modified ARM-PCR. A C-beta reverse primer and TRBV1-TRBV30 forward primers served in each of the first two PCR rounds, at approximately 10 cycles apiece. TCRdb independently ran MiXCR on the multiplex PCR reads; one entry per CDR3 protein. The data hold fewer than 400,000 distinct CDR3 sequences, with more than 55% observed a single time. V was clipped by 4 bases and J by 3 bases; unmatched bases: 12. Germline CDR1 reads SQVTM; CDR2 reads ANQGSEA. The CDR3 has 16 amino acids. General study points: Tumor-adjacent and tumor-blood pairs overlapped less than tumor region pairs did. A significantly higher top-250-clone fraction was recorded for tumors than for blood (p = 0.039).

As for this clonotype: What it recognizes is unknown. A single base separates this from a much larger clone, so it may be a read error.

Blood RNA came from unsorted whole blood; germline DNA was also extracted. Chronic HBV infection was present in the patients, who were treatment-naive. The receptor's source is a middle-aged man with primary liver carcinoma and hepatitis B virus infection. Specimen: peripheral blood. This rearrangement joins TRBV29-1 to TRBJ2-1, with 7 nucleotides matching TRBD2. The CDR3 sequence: CSVGGLVGGLYNEQFF. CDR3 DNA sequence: TGCAGCGTTGGTGGACTAGTGGGAGGTCTCTACAATGAGCAGTTCTTC.